These T cell receptor beta chains were read from a single sample in a study of T cells in tuberculosis. TCRdb's copy holds only in-frame clones and misses some; the assay was immunoSEQ multiplex PCR. Of more than 35,000 clones detected, 90% to 95% appear once; the ten largest clones hold around 7%. The sequenced material came from PBMCs. The receptors stem from a donor under 30 with latent tuberculosis or without tuberculosis infection. Each CDR3 is given with its conserved first and last residue. Fields, in order: J gene, D gene, clone size, V gene, CDR3 protein, CDR3 DNA. The D gene is left open where the match is weak. Clone size appears in some rows only: once, few, many, or a class for an expanded clone.

>TRBJ1-1|TRBD1|.|TRBV5-6
CASRPGQMNTEAFF
TGTGCCAGCAGGCCGGGACAGATGAACACTGAAGCTTTCTTT
>TRBJ1-2|.|once|TRBV29-1
CSVSGSLYGYTF
TGCAGCGTTTCCGGGTCCCTCTATGGCTACACCTTC
>TRBJ2-7|.|.|TRBV10-2
CASGWQGYEQYF
TGCGCCAGCGGGTGGCAGGGCTACGAGCAGTACTTC
>TRBJ1-1|.|.|TRBV6-1
CASSEQGGTGAFF
TGTGCCAGCAGTGAACAGGGAGGTACGGGAGCTTTCTTT
>TRBJ1-5|TRBD1|.|TRBV5-1
CASSPEGTGTYQPQHF
TGCGCCAGCAGCCCAGAGGGGACAGGGACATATCAGCCCCAGCATTTT
>TRBJ2-1|.|.|TRBV2
CASKPYDTYNEQFF
TGTGCCAGCAAGCCTTACGACACCTACAATGAGCAGTTCTTC
>TRBJ2-1|TRBD1|.|TRBV11-3
CASSLDPGTGGWNEQFF
TGTGCCAGCAGCTTAGACCCCGGGACAGGGGGTTGGAATGAGCAGTTCTTC
>TRBJ2-7|TRBD2|.|TRBV25-1
CASSDLPPQSGSNEQYF
TGTGCCAGCAGTGATCTTCCTCCCCAGAGCGGGAGCAACGAGCAGTACTTC
>TRBJ1-5|.|.|TRBV25-1
CASSETTESNQPQHF
TGTGCCAGCAGTGAGACAACAGAGAGCAATCAGCCCCAGCATTTT
>TRBJ1-4|TRBD1|.|TRBV6-5
CASSPSGGLTEKLFF
TGTGCCAGCAGTCCCTCAGGGGGCTTGACTGAAAAACTGTTTTTT